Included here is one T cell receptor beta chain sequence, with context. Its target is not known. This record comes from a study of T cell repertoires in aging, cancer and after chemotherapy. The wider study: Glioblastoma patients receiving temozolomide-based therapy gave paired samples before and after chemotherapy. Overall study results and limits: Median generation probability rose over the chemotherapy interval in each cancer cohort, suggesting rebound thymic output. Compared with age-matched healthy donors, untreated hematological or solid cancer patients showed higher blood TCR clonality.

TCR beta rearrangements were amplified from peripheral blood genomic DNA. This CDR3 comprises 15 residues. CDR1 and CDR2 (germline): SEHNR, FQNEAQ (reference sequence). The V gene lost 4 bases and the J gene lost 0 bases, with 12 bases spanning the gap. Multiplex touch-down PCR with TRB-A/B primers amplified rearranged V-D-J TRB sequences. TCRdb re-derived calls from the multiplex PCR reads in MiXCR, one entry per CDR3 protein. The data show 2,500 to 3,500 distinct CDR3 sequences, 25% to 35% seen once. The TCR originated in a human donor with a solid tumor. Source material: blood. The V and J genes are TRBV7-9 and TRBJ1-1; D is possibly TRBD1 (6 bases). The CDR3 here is CASSSTGGLNTEAFF. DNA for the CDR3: TGTGCCAGCAGCTCCACCGGGGGGCTGAACACTGAAGCTTTCTTT. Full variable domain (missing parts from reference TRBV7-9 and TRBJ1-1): DTGVSQNPRHKITKRGQNVTFRCDPISEHNRLYWYRQTLGQGPEFLTYFQNEAQLEKSRLLSDRFSAERPKGSFSTLEIQRTEQGDSAMYLCASSSTGGLNTEAFFGQGTRLTVV.